Presented here are 8 T cell receptor beta chains from one specimen sequenced in a study of graft-versus-host responses after intestinal transplantation. These receptors have no known antigen. Sequenced by immunoSEQ multiplex PCR; TCRdb stores in-frame clones only, minus some. In the table there are roughly 120,000 clones, 90% of which are singletons. The specimen comprised unstimulated CD4+ T cells sorted from spleen or lymph node cells, sampled before intestinal transplant. These receptors were collected from a human donor who received an intestinal transplant.

To note about this clone: Additional DNA sequences in this sample encode the identical CDR3. V usage is TRBV5-1 and J usage is TRBJ2-1, with D perhaps matching TRBD2 (5 bases). V shed 0 bases and J shed 0 bases, with 7 bases lying between them. CDR1 SGHRS and CDR2 YFSETQ come from the germline V gene. This CDR3 is 15 amino acids long. CDR3 amino acids: CASSLGGSSYNEQFF. CDR3 in DNA: TGCGCCAGCAGCTTGGGTGGGAGCTCCTACAATGAGCAGTTCTTC.

This chain uses TRBV29-1 with TRBJ1-5; D is uncertain. Trimming cost V 5 bases and J 0 bases, with 11 bases left between them. There are 14 residues in the CDR3. Germline-derived CDR1 and CDR2 are SQVTM and ANQGSEA. The CDR3 sequence is CSVKLGYSNQPQHF. Here the CDR3 DNA reads TGCAGCGTTAAATTGGGCTATAGCAATCAGCCCCAGCATTTT.

This clone was detected once. The CDR3 DNA reads as TGTGCCAGCATCCGGGGAGGAGAAGGCGCCGGGGAGCTGTTTTTT. Translating it yields CASIRGGEGAGELFF. V is TRBV28 and J is TRBJ2-2; tentatively, D is TRBD2 (6 bases). V lost 7 bases and J lost 6, with 18 bases in between. Germline V gives CDR1 MDHEN, CDR2 SYDVKM. This CDR3 has 15 amino acids.

This clone was observed a handful of times. The chain joins TRBV7-9 to TRBJ1-2, with a tentative D call TRBD1 (6 bases). This CDR3 is built from 13 residues. Trimming took 3 bases from V and 2 from J, leaving 7 bases between them. Germline V CDR1 and CDR2: SEHNR, FQNEAQ (reference sequence). The CDR3 sequence: CASSFGQNYGYTF. The CDR3 DNA follows: TGTGCCAGCAGCTTCGGACAGAACTATGGCTACACCTTC.

Only one count was recorded for this clone. V gene TRBV28 combines with J gene TRBJ2-7; possible D gene TRBD1, 6 bases. There are 15 residues in the CDR3. V was cut by 6 bases and J by 1 base, with 16 bases left in between. Germline V gene data show CDR1 as MDHEN and CDR2 as SYDVKM. CDR3 DNA: TGTGCCAGCAGCAGAGGGGGTGACCTTTCCTACGAGCAGTACTTC. It specifies CASSRGGDLSYEQYF.

Notes on this clone: Additional DNA sequences in this sample encode the identical CDR3. J is TRBJ1-1 and V is TRBV5-6, with D tentatively TRBD1 (5 bases). Trimming stripped 0 bases from V and 1 base from J, with 7 bases between. The CDR3 covers 14 residues. CDR1 is SGHDT and CDR2 is YYEEEE in the germline V gene. Written as DNA, the CDR3 is TGTGCCAGCAGCTTGGGACAGAAGAACACTGAAGCTTTCTTT. This gives the protein CASSLGQKNTEAFF.

J is TRBJ2-7 and V is TRBV2, with 10 bases matching TRBD1. This CDR3 comprises 14 residues. V was pared by 6 bases and J by 5 bases, with 7 bases of the junction left unmatched. CDR1 is SNHLY and CDR2 is FYNNEI in the germline V gene. The CDR3 spells CASSARQGADEQYF. The CDR3 nucleotides are TGTGCCAGCAGCGCCAGACAGGGGGCGGACGAGCAGTACTTC. Together with reference TRBV2 and TRBJ2-7, the CDR3 gives the full variable domain: EPEVTQTPSHQVTQMGQEVILRCVPISNHLYFYWYRQILGQKVEFLVSFYNNEISEKSEIFDDQFSVERPDGSNFTLKIRSTKLEDSAMYFCASSARQGADEQYFGPGTRLTVT.

This rearrangement joins TRBV30 to TRBJ2-5; D is ambiguous. This CDR3 has 13 amino acids. Per the germline V gene, CDR1 is GTSNPN and CDR2 is SVGIG (reference sequence). The V end lost 4 bases, the J end lost 5 bases, and 14 bases lay between the germline ends. The CDR3: CAWIDPPRETQYF. CDR3 nucleotides: TGTGCCTGGATTGACCCCCCTAGGGAGACCCAGTACTTC.